This TCR beta chain was recorded in a study of CD8+ T cells in alopecia areata. Study as a whole: Treated patients were dosed with oral tofacitinib, taking 5 to 10 mg twice daily. Treatment ran 6 to 18 months, with 6 months of follow-up afterward. The study, taken as a whole, reports: Many expanded lesional clones persisted in scalp and blood during tofacitinib. Normal scalp had lower clonality than lesional scalp, with alopecia totalis/universalis lesions showing this most strongly.

Extracted from the samples, RNA was reverse transcribed into cDNA to serve as the sequencing template. TCRdb's copy holds only in-frame clones and misses some; the assay was immunoSEQ multiplex PCR. The repertoire holds over 150,000 clones, with 40% to 65% as singletons. The sample's treatment: oral pan-JAK inhibitor, 5-10 mg twice daily. The CDR3 has 15 residues. CDR1 is SGHRS, CDR2 YFSETQ, per germline. Losses at the gene ends were 3 bases for V and 4 bases for J; bases not matched to a gene: 6. This clone was counted only a few times. Its antigen remains unknown. This chain joins TRBV5-1 and TRBJ2-3; the match to TRBD2 covers 9 bases. The TCR comes from a human donor with alopecia areata. The sequencing used CD8+ T cells sorted from blood, collected at week 24, from a patient treated with tofacitinib. The DNA of the CDR3 is TGCGCCAGCAGCTGGACTAGCGCTTCCCCAGATACGCAGTATTTT. Encoded protein: CASSWTSASPDTQYF.